These 10 T cell receptor beta chains were sequenced from one sample in a study of OX40 agonist ivuxolimab in advanced cancers. Method: immunoSEQ multiplex PCR; TCRdb's copy keeps in-frame clones and lacks some. The sample carries roughly 100,000 clones, approximately 80% recorded once. Material: CD4+ or CD8+ T cells sorted from blood, obtained in a trial of the OX40 agonist ivuxolimab. These TCRs come from an adult with an advanced solid tumor such as melanoma, head and neck, liver or kidney cancer.

The genes are TRBV5-1 and TRBJ1-4, with 10 bases fitting TRBD1. This CDR3 contains 19 residues. Germline-derived CDR1 and CDR2 are SGHRS and YFSETQ. Trimming removed 3 bases from V and 8 bases from J; junction bases left unmatched: 19. DNA of the CDR3: TGCGCCAGCAGCTCCCGGATGGGGACAGGGGCACGAAAGGAGGAAAAACTGTTTTTT. Translation gives CASSSRMGTGARKEEKLFF.

The genes are TRBV23-1 and TRBJ2-7; D unclear. TRBV23-1 carries the ORF label, with uncertain function. The V gene lost 1 base and the J gene lost 3 bases, with 10 bases spanning the gap. This CDR3 comprises 14 residues. The CDR3: CASSQYPDLYEQYF. The CDR3 nucleotides are TGCGCCAGCAGTCAATACCCCGACCTCTACGAGCAGTACTTC.

This clone was recorded a few times. The genes are TRBV7-9 and TRBJ1-5, with unresolved D. Germline V gene sequence: CDR1 SEHNR, CDR2 FQNEAQ (reference sequence). Trimming shortened V by 3 bases and J by 6 bases, and 9 bases separated the two germline ends. The CDR3 spans 13 residues. The CDR3 coding sequence is TGTGCCAGCAGCTTGGGTGATCGTCAGCCCCAGCATTTT. It translates to CASSLGDRQPQHF.

This chain uses TRBV5-4 with TRBJ1-1, with D possibly TRBD1 on 6 matching bases. The CDR3 is 15 amino acids. CDR1 and CDR2 from the germline V gene are SGHNT and YYREEE (reference sequence). V was shortened by 4 bases and J by 1 base, with 14 bases between the two germline ends. Here the CDR3 DNA reads TGTGCCAGCAGCCACGGGGGCTGGGGGAACACTGAAGCTTTCTTT. Residues: CASSHGGWGNTEAFF.

The chain employs TRBV21-1 and TRBJ2-4; the tabulated D call, TRBD1, remains unverified against the DNA. TRBV21-1 is annotated as a pseudogene. The CDR3 is 16 residues long. In DNA form, the CDR3 reads TGTGCCAGCAGGGATGGGCTACAGCAAAGAAAAAACATTCAGTACTTC. This translates into CASRDGLQQRKNIQYF.

The J gene is TRBJ2-1, the V gene TRBV27, with 9 positions matching TRBD2. CDR1 and CDR2 (germline): MNHEY, SMNVEV (reference sequence). The CDR3 is made up of 12 amino acids. Germline trimming cut 6 bases from V and 6 bases from J; bases unmatched to any gene: 0. DNA for the CDR3: TGTGCCAGCAGGCGGGGGGGCAATGAGCAGTTCTTC. Protein: CASRRGGNEQFF.

In nucleotides, the CDR3 is TGTGCCAGCTTCGCGGAAGGCTCGTATGGCTACACCTTC. It specifies CASFAEGSYGYTF. The chain has TRBV2 and TRBJ1-2; D gene unclear. The CDR3 is made up of 13 amino acids. V was pared by 8 bases and J by 5 bases, with 15 bases between. The germline CDR1 and CDR2 sequences are SNHLY and FYNNEI.

The chain uses TRBV5-1 and TRBJ2-1; TRBD2 aligns across 9 bases. The CDR3 is 15 amino acids. Trimming cost V 4 bases and J 0 bases; bases outside gene matches: 2. Looked up from germline, CDR1 is SGHRS and CDR2 is YFSETQ. CDR3: CASSAGLASYNEQFF. In DNA form, the CDR3 reads TGCGCCAGCAGCGCGGGACTAGCCTCCTACAATGAGCAGTTCTTC.

The genes are TRBV9 and TRBJ2-1, with 13 bases fitting TRBD2. Trimming at V came to 4 bases and at J to 9 bases, leaving 4 bases not matched to a gene. Germline lookup yields CDR1 SGDLS and CDR2 YYNGEE. CDR3 length: 14 residues. The CDR3 here is CASSSRTSGGEQFF. The CDR3 DNA follows: TGTGCCAGCAGCTCCCGGACTAGCGGGGGTGAGCAGTTCTTC.

This chain connects TRBV27 to TRBJ2-1; 9 bases map to TRBD1. V lost 3 bases to trimming and J lost 9 bases; unmatched junction nucleotides: 3. Germline CDR1 reads MNHEY; CDR2 reads SMNVEV (reference sequence). The CDR3 extends over 13 amino acids. Written as DNA, the CDR3 is TGTGCCAGCAGTTTCACAGGGGGCGGTGAGCAGTTCTTC. It codes for CASSFTGGGEQFF.